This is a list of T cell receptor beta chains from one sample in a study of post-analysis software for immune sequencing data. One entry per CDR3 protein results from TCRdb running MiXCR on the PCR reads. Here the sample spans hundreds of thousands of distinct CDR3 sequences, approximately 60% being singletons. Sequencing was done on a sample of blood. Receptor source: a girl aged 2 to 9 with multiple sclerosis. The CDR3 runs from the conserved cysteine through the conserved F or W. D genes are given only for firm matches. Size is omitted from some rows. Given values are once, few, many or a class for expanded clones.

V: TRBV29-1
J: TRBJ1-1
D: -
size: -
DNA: TGCAGCGTTGAAGATCGGGTGAACACTGAAGCTTTCTTT
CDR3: CSVEDRVNTEAFF

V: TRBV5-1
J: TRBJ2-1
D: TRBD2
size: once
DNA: TGCGCCAGCAGCTCTCTCGTAGCGGGAGAAAACAATGAGCAGTTCTTC
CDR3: CASSSLVAGENNEQFF

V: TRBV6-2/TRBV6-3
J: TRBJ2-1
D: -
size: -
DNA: TGTGCCAGCAAGAGAAACTACTACTACAATGAGCAGTTCTTC
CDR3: CASKRNYYYNEQFF

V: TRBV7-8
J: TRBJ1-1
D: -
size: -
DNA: TGTGCCAGCAGCTTAAGAACAGCGATGAACACTGAAGCTTTCTTT
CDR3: CASSLRTAMNTEAFF

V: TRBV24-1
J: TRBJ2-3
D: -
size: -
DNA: TGTGCCACCAGTGATTTTGGTGGGGCAGATACGCAGTATTTT
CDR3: CATSDFGGADTQYF

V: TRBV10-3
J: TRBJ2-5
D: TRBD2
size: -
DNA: TGTGCCATCAGTGGCGTTAGCGGGGGAGAGACCCAGTACTTC
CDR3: CAISGVSGGETQYF

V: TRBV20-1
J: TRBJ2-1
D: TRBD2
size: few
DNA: TGCAGTGTAGCGGGATCCTACAATGAGCAGTTCTTC
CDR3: CSVAGSYNEQFF

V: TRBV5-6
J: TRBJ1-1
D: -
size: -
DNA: TGTGCCAGCAGCTTGGCGACAGCGAACACTGAAGCTTTCTTT
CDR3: CASSLATANTEAFF

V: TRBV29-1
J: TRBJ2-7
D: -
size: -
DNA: TGCAGCGTTGAATCACACATCTCCTACGAGCAGTACTTC
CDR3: CSVESHISYEQYF

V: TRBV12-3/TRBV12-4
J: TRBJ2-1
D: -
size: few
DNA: TGTGCCAGCAGTTTAGGGAGGGGAGGGGGAGCCATTGAGCAGTTCTTC
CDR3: CASSLGRGGGAIEQFF

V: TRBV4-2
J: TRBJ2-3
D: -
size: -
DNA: TGTGCCAGCAGGAGAGTTGGGACTAGCACAGATACGCAGTATTTT
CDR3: CASRRVGTSTDTQYF

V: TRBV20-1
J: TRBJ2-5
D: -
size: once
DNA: TGCAGTGCTTTAGGGGGGATGGAGACCCAGTACTTC
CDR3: CSALGGMETQYF

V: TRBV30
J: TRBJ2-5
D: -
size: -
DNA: TGTGCCTGGAGTAGGCACGCCCGCTCAGAGACCCAGTACTTC
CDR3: CAWSRHARSETQYF

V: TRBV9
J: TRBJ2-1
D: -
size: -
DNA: TGTGCCAGCAGCATCCGACCGGAAGCCAATGAGCAGTTCTTC
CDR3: CASSIRPEANEQFF

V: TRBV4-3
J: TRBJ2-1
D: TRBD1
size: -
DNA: TGCGCCAGCAGCCAAGATTTGGGGGGACAGGGGGCGTTCAATGAGCAGTTCTTC
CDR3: CASSQDLGGQGAFNEQFF

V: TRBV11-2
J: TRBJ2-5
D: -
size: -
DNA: TGTGCCAGCAGCCCGTTGGGGGGGCCGGTAAAAGAGACCCAGTACTTC
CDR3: CASSPLGGPVKETQYF

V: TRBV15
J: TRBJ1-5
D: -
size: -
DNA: TGTGCCACCAGCCTCGACGGCCGGGCTAGGGGCAATCAGCCCCAGCATTTT
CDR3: CATSLDGRARGNQPQHF

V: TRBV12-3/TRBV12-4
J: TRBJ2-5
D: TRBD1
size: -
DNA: TGTGCCAGCGGGTCACGAACAGGGGAAGAGACCCAGTACTTC
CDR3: CASGSRTGEETQYF

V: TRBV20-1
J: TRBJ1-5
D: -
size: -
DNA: TGCAGTGCTGGTAGGCCCGAGGGCAATCAGCCCCAGCATTTT
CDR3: CSAGRPEGNQPQHF

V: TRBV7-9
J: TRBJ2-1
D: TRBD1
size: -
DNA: TGTGCCAGCAGCTCCCGGACAGGCCTACGGTTTGAGCAGTTCTTC
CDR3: CASSSRTGLRFEQFF

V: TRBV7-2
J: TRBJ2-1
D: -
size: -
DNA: TGTGCCAGCAGCTTACCACAGGGAGTCTCCTACAATGAGCAGTTCTTC
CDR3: CASSLPQGVSYNEQFF

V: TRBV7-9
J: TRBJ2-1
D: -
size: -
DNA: TGTGCCAGCAGCCGGGGCCACGGCGATGAGCAGTTCTTC
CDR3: CASSRGHGDEQFF

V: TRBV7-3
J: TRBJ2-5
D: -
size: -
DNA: TGTGCCAGCAGTCGACAAGGGGACCGAGGGACCCAGTACTTC
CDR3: CASSRQGDRGTQYF

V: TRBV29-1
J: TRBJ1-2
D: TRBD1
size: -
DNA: TGCAGCGTTGTAGAGTGGCAGGGGGCTTGGGATGGCTACACCTTC
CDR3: CSVVEWQGAWDGYTF